This T cell receptor (beta chain) was sequenced during a study of cytomegalovirus exposure and HLA in healthy donors. Study-wide points: TCR association rates varied by HLA locus in a later analysis, with DRB1 highest and HLA-C lowest.

The primer mix had 60 Vbeta and 13 Jbeta primers. The repertoire was sequenced with immunoSEQ multiplex PCR; TCRdb's copy has only in-frame clones and lacks some. The table lists 150,000 or so clones, more than 70% of them singletons. The CDR3 has 14 residues. This clone was seen only once. The target antigen is unknown. Sequenced input: PBMCs. This receptor was taken from a male donor in good health and CMV-seropositive. The chain joins TRBV21-1 to TRBJ1-2. TRBV21-1 is recorded as a pseudogene. In nucleotides, the CDR3 is TGTGCCAGCAGCACCCGCGGGGGGGCGCCCGGCTACACCTTC. Translating it yields CASSTRGGAPGYTF.